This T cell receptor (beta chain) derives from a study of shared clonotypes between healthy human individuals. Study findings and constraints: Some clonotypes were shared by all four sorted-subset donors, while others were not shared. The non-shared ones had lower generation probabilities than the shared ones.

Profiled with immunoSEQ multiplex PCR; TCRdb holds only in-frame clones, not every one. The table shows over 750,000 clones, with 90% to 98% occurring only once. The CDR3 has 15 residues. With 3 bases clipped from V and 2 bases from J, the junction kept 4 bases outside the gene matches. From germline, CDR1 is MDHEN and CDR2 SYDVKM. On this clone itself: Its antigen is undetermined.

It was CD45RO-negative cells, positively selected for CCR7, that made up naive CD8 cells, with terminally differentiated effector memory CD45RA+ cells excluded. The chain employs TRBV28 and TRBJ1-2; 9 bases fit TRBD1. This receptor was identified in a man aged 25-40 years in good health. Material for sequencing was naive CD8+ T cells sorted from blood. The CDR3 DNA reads TGTGCCAGCAGTTTCTTCGGGACAGGGAACTATGGCTACACCTTC. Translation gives CASSFFGTGNYGYTF.